These T cell receptor beta chains were read from a single sample in a study of T cells in Graves' hyperthyroidism and ophthalmopathy. TCRdb re-analysed the multiplex PCR reads in MiXCR, keeping a single row per CDR3 protein. This table holds approximately 260,000 distinct CDR3 sequences, about 16% found once. Sequenced material: blood. The receptors were gathered from a woman aged 50 to 60 with Graves' hyperthyroidism that later progressed to Graves' ophthalmopathy. Both conserved end residues are part of each CDR3. A D gene is named only where the DNA matches it firmly. A clone size is listed for some rows: how often the clone was seen (once, few, many), or a class if it is expanded.

cdr3_length d_call j_call v_call clone_size cdr3_aa cdr3_nt
13 TRBD1 TRBJ1-4 TRBV15 many CATSRDRAEKLFF TGTGCCACCAGCAGGGACAGGGCTGAAAAACTGTTTTTT
17 TRBD2 TRBJ2-5 TRBV5-1 NA CASSPALTSGREETQYF TGCGCCAGCAGCCCGGCACTTACTAGCGGGAGGGAAGAGACCCAGTACTTC
15 NA TRBJ2-7 TRBV12-3/TRBV12-4 few CASRPGLGGSYEQYF TGTGCCAGCAGACCCGGACTAGGGGGGTCCTACGAGCAGTACTTC
17 TRBD1 TRBJ2-5 TRBV27 many CASSSLRRGQRGETQYF TGTGCCAGCAGTTCCCTGCGCCGGGGACAGAGAGGGGAGACCCAGTACTTC
14 NA TRBJ1-6 TRBV20-1 NA CSARDRLGNSPLHF TGCAGTGCTAGAGACCGTCTGGGGAATTCACCCCTCCACTTT
14 NA TRBJ1-4 TRBV5-1 NA CASSLDSTNEKLFF TGCGCCAGCAGCTTGGACAGCACTAATGAAAAACTGTTTTTT
15 NA TRBJ1-4 TRBV12-3/TRBV12-4 many CASSLGGLPNEKLFF TGTGCCAGCAGTTTAGGGGGGTTACCTAATGAAAAACTGTTTTTT
13 TRBD1 TRBJ1-2 TRBV6-1 few CASTLDRNYGYTF TGTGCCAGCACCCTGGACAGGAACTATGGCTACACCTTC
14 NA TRBJ1-5 TRBV20-1 many CSARGGNRNQPQHF TGCAGTGCTAGAGGAGGGAATCGCAATCAGCCCCAGCATTTT
15 NA TRBJ2-7 TRBV7-9 many CASTPLGIPSYEQYF TGTGCCAGCACCCCCCTTGGGATACCCTCCTACGAGCAGTACTTC
12 TRBD1 TRBJ1-1 TRBV20-1 many CSASRQGAEAFF TGCAGTGCTAGCCGACAGGGGGCTGAAGCTTTCTTT
19 NA TRBJ1-6 TRBV6-6 many CASSYSIRTAGSVNSPLHF TGTGCCAGCAGTTACTCGATCCGAACGGCAGGGAGTGTGAATTCACCCCTCCACTTT
12 NA TRBJ2-7 TRBV28 many CASTSGSDEQYF TGTGCCAGCACTTCAGGGAGCGACGAGCAGTACTTC
14 NA TRBJ2-3 TRBV12-3/TRBV12-4 many CASGLGLNTDTQYF TGTGCCAGCGGCTTGGGCCTAAACACAGATACGCAGTATTTT
15 TRBD1 TRBJ2-7 TRBV9 many CASSGLGQGRYEQYF TGTGCCAGCAGCGGGCTGGGACAGGGGCGCTACGAGCAGTACTTC
14 NA TRBJ1-2 TRBV28 few CASSLLGANYGYTF TGTGCCAGCAGTTTATTAGGCGCTAACTATGGCTACACCTTC
14 TRBD1 TRBJ2-1 TRBV5-1 many CASSAPDRADEQFF TGCGCCAGCAGCGCCCCGGACAGGGCCGATGAGCAGTTCTTC
12 NA TRBJ2-7 TRBV20-1 many CSGLSGSYEQYF TGCAGTGGGCTTAGCGGCTCCTACGAGCAGTACTTC
13 TRBD1 TRBJ2-1 TRBV5-1 many CASSGTGYNEQFF TGCGCCAGCAGCGGGACAGGCTACAATGAGCAGTTCTTC
14 NA TRBJ2-1 TRBV24-1 many CATSDLDGDNEQFF TGTGCCACCAGTGATTTGGACGGAGACAATGAGCAGTTCTTC